A selection of T cell receptor beta chains follows, all from one sample in a study of identical twins. TCRdb passed the 5' RACE reads through MiXCR, listing each CDR3 protein once. This repertoire shows about 530,000 distinct CDR3 sequences, around 20% found once; its top ten account for 0.4% to 0.6%. This sample also belongs to another study, concerning yellow fever vaccine responses in identical twins.

The sequenced material came from CD4+ T cells sorted from blood. Receptors were obtained from a woman aged 18 to 35 in good health. CDR3s include the opening cysteine and the closing phenylalanine or tryptophan.

V gene: TRBV29-1; J gene: TRBJ2-1; CDR3 protein: CSVEVSGSGRANEQFF
V gene: TRBV7-6; J gene: TRBJ1-5; CDR3 protein: CASSIGLDQPQHF
V gene: TRBV29-1; J gene: TRBJ2-3; CDR3 protein: CSVAISDTQYF
V gene: TRBV12-3/TRBV12-4; J gene: TRBJ2-3; CDR3 protein: CASRGRAEDTQYF
V gene: TRBV7-8; J gene: TRBJ1-4; CDR3 protein: CASSLEGGRRYNEKLFF
V gene: TRBV5-6; J gene: TRBJ2-5; CDR3 protein: CASSFAGRIQETQYF
V gene: TRBV29-1; J gene: TRBJ2-1; CDR3 protein: CSVEIRTSGYNEQFF
V gene: TRBV7-9; J gene: TRBJ2-2; CDR3 protein: CASSLWAGGDTGELFF
V gene: TRBV27; J gene: TRBJ1-1; CDR3 protein: CASSLSRLQNTEAFF
V gene: TRBV3-1; J gene: TRBJ2-1; CDR3 protein: CASTRKGTTYNEQFF
V gene: TRBV7-9; J gene: TRBJ2-1; CDR3 protein: CASSGLASSYNEQFF
V gene: TRBV20-1; J gene: TRBJ2-3; CDR3 protein: CSARRLAEVTDTQYF
V gene: TRBV27; J gene: TRBJ2-4; CDR3 protein: CASSLIGDVKNIQYF
V gene: TRBV20-1; J gene: TRBJ2-3; CDR3 protein: CSARDPTSAGTDTQYF
V gene: TRBV7-2; J gene: TRBJ2-2; CDR3 protein: CASSSPKGLAGLYTGELFF
V gene: TRBV28; J gene: TRBJ1-1; CDR3 protein: CASSLKLPKAFF
V gene: TRBV20-1; J gene: TRBJ1-6; CDR3 protein: CSARSQGVGSPLHF
V gene: TRBV7-7; J gene: TRBJ2-2; CDR3 protein: CASSPGQGFGELFF
V gene: TRBV6-1; J gene: TRBJ1-4; CDR3 protein: CASSRGQDNEKLFF
V gene: TRBV28; J gene: TRBJ2-7; CDR3 protein: CASSLSGTRSYEQYF
V gene: TRBV2; J gene: TRBJ1-6; CDR3 protein: CASSERWRVSPLHF
V gene: TRBV4-2; J gene: TRBJ2-2; CDR3 protein: CASSQDGLAGGTGELFF
V gene: TRBV7-9; J gene: TRBJ2-5; CDR3 protein: CASSTGTGGQETQYF
V gene: TRBV12-3/TRBV12-4; J gene: TRBJ2-4; CDR3 protein: CASSSAGKVNIQYF
V gene: TRBV6-1; J gene: TRBJ2-1; CDR3 protein: CASSLLSTGENEQFF
V gene: TRBV5-1; J gene: TRBJ1-4; CDR3 protein: CASSFQGDEKLFF
V gene: TRBV28; J gene: TRBJ2-1; CDR3 protein: CASSLLTSGTGFNEQFF
V gene: TRBV19; J gene: TRBJ2-1; CDR3 protein: CASSPRLPYNEQFF
V gene: TRBV4-1; J gene: TRBJ2-3; CDR3 protein: CASSQELGVLATPHTDTQYF
V gene: TRBV6-1; J gene: TRBJ2-1; CDR3 protein: CASSRTGWGLYNEQFF
V gene: TRBV20-1; J gene: TRBJ2-3; CDR3 protein: CSARDGGGRSDTQYF
V gene: TRBV5-1; J gene: TRBJ1-5; CDR3 protein: CASSTGEGNQPQHF
V gene: TRBV25-1; J gene: TRBJ2-1; CDR3 protein: CASSAGGAGFLNEQFF
V gene: TRBV11-2; J gene: TRBJ1-1; CDR3 protein: CASSLVVGQHTEAFF
V gene: TRBV5-5; J gene: TRBJ2-1; CDR3 protein: CASTGNSYNEQFF
V gene: TRBV7-6; J gene: TRBJ1-1; CDR3 protein: CASSLGGWNTEAFF
V gene: TRBV7-2; J gene: TRBJ2-7; CDR3 protein: CASSLESGKVDEQYF
V gene: TRBV4-1; J gene: TRBJ2-3; CDR3 protein: CASSQDWTTSTDTQYF
V gene: TRBV11-2; J gene: TRBJ2-3; CDR3 protein: CASSLMASGNTDTQYF
V gene: TRBV5-1; J gene: TRBJ2-3; CDR3 protein: CASSSSPISGVTDTQYF
V gene: TRBV9; J gene: TRBJ2-3; CDR3 protein: CASSSTSGTDTQYF
V gene: TRBV18; J gene: TRBJ1-2; CDR3 protein: CASSPQDYANYGYTF
V gene: TRBV10-2; J gene: TRBJ2-1; CDR3 protein: CASSELEGNNEQFF
V gene: TRBV5-1; J gene: TRBJ2-1; CDR3 protein: CASSLGAGHNEQFF
V gene: TRBV2; J gene: TRBJ1-5; CDR3 protein: CASSEAFGGPSNQPQHF
V gene: TRBV12-3/TRBV12-4; J gene: TRBJ2-1; CDR3 protein: CAARGNRDNEQFF
V gene: TRBV28; J gene: TRBJ2-5; CDR3 protein: CASGRVGQKTQYF
V gene: TRBV28; J gene: TRBJ2-3; CDR3 protein: CAISTGGVPDTQYF
V gene: TRBV4-1; J gene: TRBJ2-2; CDR3 protein: CASSQEVLGTPSAGELFF
V gene: TRBV11-2; J gene: TRBJ2-2; CDR3 protein: CASSFMSVYTGELFF
V gene: TRBV20-1; J gene: TRBJ2-1; CDR3 protein: CSASPTSGGEFNEQFF
V gene: TRBV6-6; J gene: TRBJ2-5; CDR3 protein: CASKGYSQETQYF
V gene: TRBV5-6; J gene: TRBJ1-6; CDR3 protein: CASSLGGPNSPLHF
V gene: TRBV14; J gene: TRBJ2-1; CDR3 protein: CASSQRPGGEQFF
V gene: TRBV10-1; J gene: TRBJ2-2; CDR3 protein: CASTGTGRIGELFF